This T cell receptor (beta chain) was recovered during a study of shared clonotypes between healthy human individuals. At the level of the study: Donor ages ranged 18 to 49 years: a couple of women, a few men.

A deep-level run was used for the assay. Authors' processing steps: ImmunoSEQ junction-only sequences lacked quality scores, so their filtering differed. Generated by immunoSEQ multiplex PCR, the TCRdb table keeps only in-frame clones and is missing some. That table supplies the V and J calls and clone size; D and trimming were determined from the DNA. This sample has a few million clones, with approximately 96% found just once. The V end lost 7 bases, the J end lost 0 bases, and 12 bases lay between the germline ends. In germline, CDR1 is SQVTM, CDR2 ANQGSEA. This CDR3 region has 13 residues. The specimen sequenced was naive CD4+ T cells sorted from blood. Noted subset: CD45RA+ positively selected. This sequence originates from a young man in good health. The rearrangement uses TRBV29-1 and TRBJ1-1; tentatively, D is TRBD1 (6 bases). CDR3: CSANRALNTEAFF. CDR3 DNA: TGCAGCGCCAACAGGGCCCTGAACACTGAAGCTTTCTTT.